These 8 T cell receptor beta chains were sequenced from one sample in a study of blood T cell repertoires in COVID-19. Sequencing used immunoSEQ multiplex PCR; TCRdb keeps in-frame clones, though not all of them. This table holds around 250,000 clones, 80% to 90% found once. Input material: peripheral blood. The origin of the receptors is a woman in her seventies with COVID-19, enrolled during active disease.

CDR3 in DNA: TGCGCCAGCAGCCGGGACAGGGCGGCTAATGAAAAACTGTTTTTT. Protein product: CASSRDRAANEKLFF. The chain couples TRBV5-1 to TRBJ1-4; 9 nucleotides line up with TRBD1. The CDR3 consists of 15 residues. Per germline, CDR1 SGHRS and CDR2 YFSETQ. V lost 4 bases, J lost 3 bases, and 4 bases stayed unmatched.

The CDR3 DNA is TGTGCCAGCAGCCCCGCGGATGAAAAACTGTTTTTT. Encoded protein: CASSPADEKLFF. The chain employs TRBV7-8 and TRBJ1-4; no reliable D call. V dropped 5 bases and J dropped 6 bases, with 7 bases sitting between them. CDR1 and CDR2 (germline): SGHVS, FQNEAQ. This CDR3 has 12 residues.

The chain joins TRBV10-3 to TRBJ2-7; weak D call: TRBD1 (6 bases). The CDR3 length is 15 residues. From germline, CDR1 is ENHRY and CDR2 SYGVKD. V gave up 5 bases and J gave up 0 bases, with 14 bases separating them. The CDR3 region is CAISIGQPPSYEQYF. DNA of the CDR3: TGTGCCATCAGTATCGGACAGCCCCCCTCCTACGAGCAGTACTTC.

The V and J genes are TRBV24-1 and TRBJ1-5, with D maybe TRBD1 (6 bases). Germline CDR1 is KGHDR and CDR2 is SFDVKD. CDR3 size: 12 residues. The V and J ends lost 7 bases and 7 bases respectively, with 10 bases between them. This CDR3 is CATSGGGQPQHF. The CDR3 DNA sequence: TGTGCCACCAGCGGGGGGGGCCAGCCCCAGCATTTT.

V usage is TRBV5-1 and J usage is TRBJ2-3, with TRBD2 matching 10 bases. V gave up 4 bases and J gave up 5 bases; unmatched junction bases: 13. Germline V gives CDR1 SGHRS, CDR2 YFSETQ. The CDR3 has 17 amino acids. The CDR3 protein is CASSAWTSGSGRDTQYF. The DNA for the CDR3 is TGCGCCAGCAGCGCATGGACTAGCGGCTCTGGAAGAGATACGCAGTATTTT.

The V gene is TRBV5-4, the J gene TRBJ2-1, with 14 bases lining up with TRBD2. Germline CDR1 reads SGHNT; CDR2 reads YYREEE (reference sequence). Unmatched junction bases numbered 8, after V lost 4 bases and J lost 8 bases. The CDR3 sequence is 16 residues long. This CDR3 is CASSVGGLAGADEQFF. CDR3 nucleotide sequence: TGTGCCAGCAGCGTGGGGGGACTAGCGGGAGCGGATGAGCAGTTCTTC.

V gene TRBV5-1 combines with J gene TRBJ1-4, with TRBD1 matching 9 bases. With V trimmed by 7 bases and J by 4 bases, 5 bases remained unmatched. This CDR3 comprises 14 residues. Germline lookup yields CDR1 SGHRS and CDR2 YFSETQ. The CDR3 is CASHPGQGNEKLFF. The DNA of the CDR3 is TGCGCCAGCCATCCGGGACAGGGTAATGAAAAACTGTTTTTT.

This clone occurred a few times. The chain recombines TRBV28 with TRBJ2-1, with 15 bases matching TRBD2. The CDR3 runs 18 residues. V lost 3 bases to trimming and J lost 5 bases; unmatched junction nucleotides: 8. Germline lookup yields CDR1 MDHEN and CDR2 SYDVKM. The CDR3 here is CASSLYWTSGRAHNEQFF. In DNA form, the CDR3 reads TGTGCCAGCAGTTTGTATTGGACTAGCGGGAGGGCCCACAATGAGCAGTTCTTC.